These T cell receptor beta chains were read from a single sample in a study of blood T cell repertoires in COVID-19. Generated by immunoSEQ multiplex PCR, the TCRdb table keeps only in-frame clones and is missing some. The sample holds 40,000 to 55,000 clones, 90% seen once. The sequencing input was peripheral blood. Receptors originate from a human donor in a cohort sampled during active COVID-19. Each CDR3 is given with its conserved first and last residue. The D gene is left open where the match is weak. Expanded clones get a size class; other rows say once, few or many, or leave the size out.

clone_size: -; v_call: TRBV6-4; d_call: -; j_call: TRBJ2-3; cdr3_length: 15; cdr3_nt: TGTGCCAGCAGTTTTACCGGGGACAACAAAGATACGCAGTATTTT; cdr3_aa: CASSFTGDNKDTQYF
clone_size: -; v_call: TRBV7-2; d_call: -; j_call: TRBJ2-4; cdr3_length: 15; cdr3_nt: TGTGCCAGCAGCTTACCCGGGACAAAAGAAAACATTCAGTACTTC; cdr3_aa: CASSLPGTKENIQYF
clone_size: -; v_call: TRBV12-3/TRBV12-4; d_call: TRBD1; j_call: TRBJ1-1; cdr3_length: 13; cdr3_nt: TGTGCCAGCAGTTTACAGGGGGCTACTGAAGCTTTCTTT; cdr3_aa: CASSLQGATEAFF
clone_size: few; v_call: TRBV18; d_call: -; j_call: TRBJ1-3; cdr3_length: 16; cdr3_nt: TGTGCCAGCTCACCACGCCAGGTTATCTCTGGAAACACCATATATTTT; cdr3_aa: CASSPRQVISGNTIYF
clone_size: -; v_call: TRBV6-1; d_call: -; j_call: TRBJ1-5; cdr3_length: 13; cdr3_nt: TGTGCCAGCAGTGAATCAGGCAATCAGCCCCAGCATTTT; cdr3_aa: CASSESGNQPQHF
clone_size: -; v_call: TRBV11-3; d_call: -; j_call: TRBJ2-3; cdr3_length: 14; cdr3_nt: TGTGCCAGCCAACGAGGAAGCGCGACAGATACGCAGTATTTT; cdr3_aa: CASQRGSATDTQYF
clone_size: -; v_call: TRBV28; d_call: -; j_call: TRBJ1-1; cdr3_length: 13; cdr3_nt: TGTGCCAGCAGGTTAGTCGGAACAGGGGAAGCTTTCTTT; cdr3_aa: CASRLVGTGEAFF
clone_size: once; v_call: TRBV7-8; d_call: TRBD2; j_call: TRBJ2-7; cdr3_length: 17; cdr3_nt: TGTGCCAGCAGCTTAGAACTCTGGACTAGCGGGAGCTACGAGCAGTACTTC; cdr3_aa: CASSLELWTSGSYEQYF
clone_size: -; v_call: TRBV6-5; d_call: -; j_call: TRBJ1-2; cdr3_length: 12; cdr3_nt: TGTGCCAGCACCGTAGGGGGGGTTGGCTACACCTTC; cdr3_aa: CASTVGGVGYTF
clone_size: -; v_call: TRBV19; d_call: -; j_call: TRBJ2-6; cdr3_length: 16; cdr3_nt: TGTGCCAGTAGTCCGTTGGGCTCCTCTGGGGCCAACGTCCTGACTTTC; cdr3_aa: CASSPLGSSGANVLTF
clone_size: -; v_call: TRBV6-4; d_call: -; j_call: TRBJ2-3; cdr3_length: 12; cdr3_nt: TGTGCCAGCAGTGACGCTATGGATACGCAGTATTTT; cdr3_aa: CASSDAMDTQYF
clone_size: -; v_call: TRBV6-2/TRBV6-3; d_call: -; j_call: TRBJ2-3; cdr3_length: 12; cdr3_nt: TGTGCCAGCAGTCTTAGCACAGATACGCAGTATTTT; cdr3_aa: CASSLSTDTQYF
clone_size: few; v_call: TRBV5-4; d_call: TRBD1; j_call: TRBJ2-7; cdr3_length: 14; cdr3_nt: TGTGCCAGCAGCCTGGGGACAGGGGTACAGGGGCAGTACTTC; cdr3_aa: CASSLGTGVQGQYF
clone_size: -; v_call: TRBV5-1; d_call: TRBD1; j_call: TRBJ1-2; cdr3_length: 16; cdr3_nt: TGCGCCAGCAGCTTGAGTCAGGGGGCGAAGTTCTATGGCTACACCTTC; cdr3_aa: CASSLSQGAKFYGYTF
clone_size: -; v_call: TRBV12-3/TRBV12-4; d_call: -; j_call: TRBJ1-1; cdr3_length: 12; cdr3_nt: TGTGCCAGCAGGACAGAATCCCCTGAAGCTTTCTTT; cdr3_aa: CASRTESPEAFF
clone_size: once; v_call: TRBV7-9; d_call: TRBD2; j_call: TRBJ2-2; cdr3_length: 16; cdr3_nt: TGTGCCAGCAGCTTAGGGGGGGGACGAGCCACCGGGGAGCTGTTTTTT; cdr3_aa: CASSLGGGRATGELFF
clone_size: -; v_call: TRBV3-1/TRBV3-2; d_call: TRBD1; j_call: TRBJ1-1; cdr3_length: 16; cdr3_nt: TGTGCCAGCAGCCAAGATGGAGGGGGCTGGGGGACTGAAGCTTTCTTT; cdr3_aa: CASSQDGGGWGTEAFF
clone_size: -; v_call: TRBV19; d_call: TRBD2; j_call: TRBJ2-7; cdr3_length: 15; cdr3_nt: TGTGCCAGTAGTATCCGGCGGGAGTCCTGGTACGAGCAGTACTTC; cdr3_aa: CASSIRRESWYEQYF
clone_size: -; v_call: TRBV5-6; d_call: -; j_call: TRBJ1-6; cdr3_length: 15; cdr3_nt: TGTGCCAGCAGCAGAGGGAGCGCGGGTAATTCACCCCTCCACTTT; cdr3_aa: CASSRGSAGNSPLHF
clone_size: -; v_call: TRBV19; d_call: -; j_call: TRBJ2-1; cdr3_length: 17; cdr3_nt: TGTGCCAGTAGTTTAGCTTCCTTCGGGAGTACGTACAATGAGCAGTTCTTC; cdr3_aa: CASSLASFGSTYNEQFF
clone_size: -; v_call: TRBV3-1/TRBV3-2; d_call: TRBD1; j_call: TRBJ2-6; cdr3_length: 20; cdr3_nt: TGTGCCAGCAGCCCCCAAGGTGGGGGACAGGGCTTAATCGGGGCCAACGTCCTGACTTTC; cdr3_aa: CASSPQGGGQGLIGANVLTF
clone_size: -; v_call: TRBV12-3/TRBV12-4; d_call: -; j_call: TRBJ1-2; cdr3_length: 13; cdr3_nt: TGTGCCAGCAGTTTAATTGGGGGCAAGGGCTACACCTTC; cdr3_aa: CASSLIGGKGYTF
clone_size: -; v_call: TRBV7-2; d_call: TRBD1; j_call: TRBJ1-4; cdr3_length: 16; cdr3_nt: TGTGCCAGCAGCCCGGGGACAGTCCCCGGCGGTGAAAAACTGTTTTTT; cdr3_aa: CASSPGTVPGGEKLFF
clone_size: -; v_call: TRBV18; d_call: -; j_call: TRBJ2-7; cdr3_length: 14; cdr3_nt: TGTGCCAGCTCACCGAGACTGAACTCCTACGAGCAGTACTTC; cdr3_aa: CASSPRLNSYEQYF
clone_size: -; v_call: TRBV9; d_call: TRBD2; j_call: TRBJ2-2; cdr3_length: 15; cdr3_nt: TGTGCCAGCAGCGGGCTAGCGGGAGACACCGGGGAGCTGTTTTTT; cdr3_aa: CASSGLAGDTGELFF
clone_size: once; v_call: TRBV4-3; d_call: TRBD2; j_call: TRBJ2-3; cdr3_length: 16; cdr3_nt: TGCGCCAGCAGCCAGAGGACTAGCGGGTACACAGATACGCAGTATTTT; cdr3_aa: CASSQRTSGYTDTQYF
clone_size: -; v_call: TRBV5-1; d_call: -; j_call: TRBJ2-1; cdr3_length: 16; cdr3_nt: TGCGCCAGCAGCTTACTCCAGGGTGCGTCTAACAATGAGCAGTTCTTC; cdr3_aa: CASSLLQGASNNEQFF
clone_size: -; v_call: TRBV14; d_call: TRBD1; j_call: TRBJ1-1; cdr3_length: 17; cdr3_nt: TGTGCCAGCAGGGATGACAGGGAGGAATCGGCGGACACTGAAGCTTTCTTT; cdr3_aa: CASRDDREESADTEAFF
clone_size: -; v_call: TRBV3-1/TRBV3-2; d_call: TRBD2; j_call: TRBJ2-7; cdr3_length: 14; cdr3_nt: TGTGCCAGCAGCCAAGCGGGAGGGCCCTACGAGCAGTACTTC; cdr3_aa: CASSQAGGPYEQYF
clone_size: -; v_call: TRBV21-1; d_call: -; j_call: TRBJ1-4; cdr3_length: 15; cdr3_nt: TGTGCCAGCAGCAAACCGGGACAGGGAGGTGAAAAACTGTTTTTT; cdr3_aa: CASSKPGQGGEKLFF
clone_size: -; v_call: TRBV5-4; d_call: -; j_call: TRBJ2-3; cdr3_length: 15; cdr3_nt: TGTGCCAGCAGCTTGGAAGGGGTACGCACAGATACGCAGTATTTT; cdr3_aa: CASSLEGVRTDTQYF
clone_size: -; v_call: TRBV25-1; d_call: -; j_call: TRBJ1-2; cdr3_length: 14; cdr3_nt: TGTGCCAGCAGTGATAGTATAACAGGCTATGGCTACACCTTC; cdr3_aa: CASSDSITGYGYTF
clone_size: -; v_call: TRBV10-3; d_call: -; j_call: TRBJ1-1; cdr3_length: 12; cdr3_nt: TGTGCCATCAGTGGGCCAACAGGTGAAGCTTTCTTT; cdr3_aa: CAISGPTGEAFF
clone_size: -; v_call: TRBV7-8; d_call: -; j_call: TRBJ2-7; cdr3_length: 15; cdr3_nt: TGTGCCAGCAGCTTAGGTGTTGGCAGGACCTACGAGCAGTACTTC; cdr3_aa: CASSLGVGRTYEQYF
clone_size: -; v_call: TRBV6-6; d_call: -; j_call: TRBJ1-4; cdr3_length: 14; cdr3_nt: TGTGCCAGCGGGTGGGGGGGCCTGAATGAAAAACTGTTTTTT; cdr3_aa: CASGWGGLNEKLFF
clone_size: -; v_call: TRBV7-6; d_call: TRBD2; j_call: TRBJ2-7; cdr3_length: 17; cdr3_nt: TGTGCCAGCAGCTTAGGAAGGACTAGCCGGGGGACCAACGAGCAGTACTTC; cdr3_aa: CASSLGRTSRGTNEQYF
clone_size: -; v_call: TRBV24-1; d_call: TRBD1; j_call: TRBJ1-6; cdr3_length: 15; cdr3_nt: TGTGCCACCAGTGGACCGGGACAGGGTAATTCACCCCTCCACTTT; cdr3_aa: CATSGPGQGNSPLHF